This passage covers 8 T cell receptor beta chains from one sample sequenced in a study of blood T cells in healthy people across ages. Sample-barcoded 5' priming and a J-beta primer mix drove a second PCR of about 7 to 12 cycles. TCRdb re-analysed the 5' RACE reads in MiXCR, keeping a single row per CDR3 protein. The repertoire holds some 1.4 million distinct CDR3 sequences, with 42% as singletons. Sequenced sample: blood. All receptors derive from a woman aged 18 to 35 in good health.

The V call is TRBV4-1, the J call TRBJ2-1; the D is unclear. Trimming shortened V by 0 bases and J by 8 bases, and 17 bases separated the two germline ends. This CDR3 has 16 amino acids. Germline-derived CDR1 and CDR2 are MGHRA and YSYEKL. This chain's CDR3 is CASSQDPSPVSYEQFF. The CDR3 DNA sequence: TGCGCCAGCAGCCAAGACCCCTCCCCCGTGAGCTATGAGCAGTTCTTC.

This clonotype was detected a few times. This chain joins TRBV20-1 and TRBJ1-1; 8 bases agree with TRBD1. V was clipped by 4 bases and J by 5 bases; unmatched bases: 9. The germline V gene has CDR1 DFQATT and CDR2 SNEGSKA (reference sequence). The CDR3 has 14 amino acids. The CDR3 reads CSATPRQGKTEAFF. The CDR3 nucleotides are TGCAGTGCTACACCTCGACAGGGGAAGACTGAAGCTTTCTTT.

In this sample, this clonotype turned up many times. The genes are TRBV29-1 and TRBJ1-2; 9 nucleotides agree with TRBD1. Germline trimming cut 4 bases from V and 8 bases from J; bases unmatched to any gene: 5. The CDR3 is 12 amino acids. CDR1 and CDR2 (germline): SQVTM, ANQGSEA. The CDR3 DNA reads TGCAGCGTTGCGACAGGGGGTAGAGGCTACACCTTC. This translates into CSVATGGRGYTF.

Many counts were recorded for this clonotype. The chain employs TRBV12-3 or TRBV12-4 and TRBJ2-7; D not resolved. Trimming took 5 bases from V and 4 from J, leaving 9 bases between them. The CDR3 spans 12 residues. In DNA form, the CDR3 reads TGTGCCAGCAGTCCCACTTGGTACGAGCAGTACTTC. This translates into CASSPTWYEQYF.

Ten or more counts support this clonotype. The CDR3 DNA reads as TGTGCCAGCGGCCGTGGGAATACGCAGTATTTT. Translation gives CASGRGNTQYF. This chain links TRBV7-9 with TRBJ2-3; D is undetermined. This CDR3 is 11 amino acids long. Trimming took 8 bases from V and 7 from J, leaving 10 bases between them. CDR1 and CDR2 from the germline V gene are SEHNR and FQNEAQ (reference sequence).

V and J are TRBV20-1 and TRBJ1-1; perhaps TRBD1 as D (5 bases). Trimming took 5 bases from V and 4 from J, leaving 20 bases between them. The CDR3 runs 15 residues. Germline values: CDR1 DFQATT, CDR2 SNEGSKA (reference sequence). This CDR3 is CSAGPMGGVSTEAFF. CDR3 nucleotide sequence: TGCAGTGCTGGGCCGATGGGGGGGGTTAGCACTGAAGCTTTCTTT.

This clonotype was seen a few times. This rearrangement joins TRBV6-5 to TRBJ2-3; 10 positions agree with TRBD2. Germline assignment: CDR1 MNHEY and CDR2 SVGAGI. The CDR3 is 18 residues long. V dropped 0 bases and J dropped 1; count of bases not matched to a gene: 7. The CDR3 reads CASSYSIVAGGRTDTQYF. Here the CDR3 DNA reads TGTGCCAGCAGTTACTCGATTGTAGCGGGGGGCCGCACAGATACGCAGTATTTT.

This chain joins TRBV11-2 and TRBJ2-1; 8 bases align to TRBD1. V was pared by 5 bases and J by 4 bases, with 4 bases of the junction left unmatched. The V gene's germline CDR1 is SGHAT and CDR2 FQNNGV. This CDR3 has 14 residues. The chain's CDR3 is CASSVDREYNEQFF. The CDR3 region has the DNA TGTGCCAGCAGCGTGGACAGGGAATACAATGAGCAGTTCTTC.